Presented here are 3 T cell receptor beta chains from one specimen sequenced in a study of early T cells in non-severe SARS-CoV-2 infection. TCRdb called the 5' RACE reads again in MiXCR, with one record for every CDR3 protein. The profile shows 50,000 to 80,000 distinct CDR3 sequences, almost 9% of them singletons. The sample here was whole blood, taken at baseline. Receptors originate from an adult who was a healthcare worker with PCR-confirmed SARS-CoV-2 infection or an uninfected control (not recorded which).

The chain links TRBV3-1 to TRBJ2-5; D remains unclear. From germline, CDR1 is LGHDT and CDR2 YNNKEL (reference sequence). Between the trimmed V and J ends, which lost 8 bases and 4 bases, there was a span of 11 bases. This CDR3 is built from 12 residues. CDR3 protein: CASRRARETQYF. The CDR3 nucleotides read TGTGCCAGCCGACGGGCAAGAGAGACCCAGTACTTC.

This clonotype was seen more than once but under ten times. The V call is TRBV12-3 or TRBV12-4, the J call TRBJ2-7; 8 nucleotides agree with TRBD1. V lost 4 bases and J lost 3; bases outside the gene matches: 5. This CDR3 has 14 amino acids. CDR3 sequence (DNA): TGTGCCAGCAGTTCCAGGACAGGGATCTACGAGCAGTACTTC. This translates into CASSSRTGIYEQYF.

V usage is TRBV7-2 and J usage is TRBJ2-5; D is unclear. CDR1 SGHTA and CDR2 FQGNSA come from the germline V gene. Trimming shortened V by 8 bases and J by 1 base, and 5 bases separated the two germline ends. The CDR3 runs to 11 residues. The CDR3: CASGPQETQYF. As DNA, the CDR3 is TGTGCCAGCGGGCCCCAAGAGACCCAGTACTTC.